This TCR beta chain appears in the sequencing data of a study of T-cell reconstitution after alpha-beta-depleted transplantation in children. This clonotype was seen more than once but under ten times. Its antigen is not known. General study findings and limits: Newly produced T cells mostly accounted for T-cell counts and diversity one year post-transplant. It was reported that alpha-beta T cells came from several hundred expanded graft clones (about two months after transplant).

Unique molecular identifiers were incorporated during preparation of the TCRbeta library. TCRdb re-called the PCR reads through MiXCR, storing one row per CDR3 protein. The table includes under 750,000 distinct CDR3 sequences, 20% to 25% detected once. The CDR3 is 16 amino acids. The J segment lost 5 bases and the V segment lost 5 bases, leaving 13 bases of the junction unmatched. Germline assignment: CDR1 SGHTA and CDR2 FQGNSA. V and J are TRBV7-2 and TRBJ2-3, with 7 bases matching TRBD2. Sequenced material: PBMCs, mostly from graft donor cells, taken 360 days after TCRalphabeta/CD19-depleted stem cell transplant. The source of this sequence is a boy in the first two years of life who had a stem cell transplant for acute myeloid leukemia, so the T cells may come from the graft donor. CDR3 in amino acids: CASSRWGRGGGDTQYF. In DNA, the CDR3 is TGTGCCAGCAGCCGCTGGGGGAGGGGTGGTGGAGATACGCAGTATTTT. Based on the CDR3 plus reference TRBV7-2 and TRBJ2-3, the full variable domain is GAGVSQSPSNKVTEKGKDVELRCDPISGHTALYWYRQSLGQGLEFLIYFQGNSAPDKSGLPSDRFSAERTGGSVSTLTIQRTQQEDSAVYLCASSRWGRGGGDTQYFGPGTRLTVL.